This TCR beta chain was profiled in a study of T cell clones after liver transplantation. This clone is medium-sized within its sample. The CDR3 runs to 14 residues. Trimming took 5 bases from V and 4 from J; bases not matched to a gene: 8. The germline gives CDR1 SQVTM, CDR2 ANQGSEA. Assay: immunoSEQ multiplex PCR; the TCRdb copy retains only in-frame clones and omits some. The sample comprises fewer than 25,000 clones, roughly 88% of which are singletons, and over 10% rests with the top ten. This specimen was CD8+ T cells from blood, taken before liver transplant. The rearrangement links TRBV29-1 to TRBJ2-5, with 9 bases that match TRBD1. This sequence originates from a human donor who received a liver transplant. The chain's CDR3 is CSVHRTGEGETQYF. The CDR3, as DNA: TGCAGCGTTCACCGGACAGGGGAAGGAGAGACCCAGTACTTC.